This TCR beta chain was documented in a study of blood T cell repertoires in COVID-19. Germline CDR1 SGHKS, CDR2 YYEKEE (reference sequence). The CDR3 loop spans 14 amino acids. Trimming removed 4 bases from V and 8 bases from J, with 16 bases in between. Authors' analysis steps: Researchers report that nucleated cell counts were estimated from reference gene primer amplification. Only in-frame clones appear in the TCRdb table, and some are missing; sequencing was by immunoSEQ multiplex PCR. The V and J calls and the clone size are those of that table, but D and trimming were determined from the DNA. This sample has 80,000 to 100,000 clones, with 86% found just once.

The receptor was isolated from a woman over 75 in a cohort sampled during active or convalescent COVID-19. Sequencing was carried out using peripheral blood. The genes are TRBV5-5 and TRBJ2-1; D possibly corresponds to TRBD2 (6 bases). CDR3: CASSRDFTADEQFF. In DNA, the CDR3 is TGTGCCAGCAGCCGGGACTTTACGGCCGATGAGCAGTTCTTC. Variable domain in full (rest from reference TRBV5-5 and TRBJ2-1): DAGVTQSPTHLIKTRGQQVTLRCSPISGHKSVSWYQQVLGQGPQFIFQYYEKEERGRGNFPDRFSARQFPNYSSELNVNALLLGDSALYLCASSRDFTADEQFFGPGTRLTVL.